One and the same sample provided the 25 T cell receptor beta chains below, sequenced in a study of OX40 agonist ivuxolimab in advanced cancers. Clones were sequenced by immunoSEQ multiplex PCR, and TCRdb holds only the in-frame ones, with some missing. The top ten hold around 14% of the sample, which has approximately 71,000 clones, just under 95% seen once. This specimen consisted of CD4+ or CD8+ T cells sorted from blood, obtained in a trial of the OX40 agonist ivuxolimab. Source of these receptors: an adult with an advanced solid tumor such as melanoma, head and neck, liver or kidney cancer.

The rearrangement links TRBV9 to TRBJ2-5; D is possibly TRBD2 (5 bases). This CDR3 has 15 amino acids. V was pared by 4 bases and J by 2 bases, with 15 bases between. Germline V CDR1 and CDR2: SGDLS, YYNGEE. CDR3 loop: CASSSQRTLQETQYF. The CDR3 nucleotides are TGTGCCAGCAGCTCCCAGCGGACTCTACAAGAGACCCAGTACTTC.

The V and J genes are TRBV5-6 and TRBJ1-6; TRBD1 might be the D (5 bases). The ends were cut back, 3 bases at V and 8 bases at J, with 15 bases in the middle. Germline values: CDR1 SGHDT, CDR2 YYEEEE. The CDR3 is 15 residues long. The CDR3 loop reads CASSSPGTADSPLHF. The CDR3, as DNA: TGTGCCAGCAGCTCCCCCGGGACGGCAGATTCACCCCTCCACTTT.

The CDR3 is CASSSGQGAGNTIYF. The CDR3, as DNA: TGTGCCAGCAGTTCGGGACAGGGTGCTGGAAACACCATATATTTT. The chain uses TRBV6-6 and TRBJ1-3, with TRBD1 identical over 9 bases. The J segment lost 2 bases and the V segment lost 4 bases, leaving 3 bases of the junction unmatched. This CDR3 contains 15 residues. Germline V lookup: CDR1 MNHNY, CDR2 SVGAGI (reference sequence).

The V gene is TRBV7-2, the J gene TRBJ2-1; no clear D. V dropped 7 bases and J dropped 4 bases, with 5 bases sitting between them. Per the germline V gene, CDR1 is SGHTA and CDR2 is FQGNSA. The CDR3 loop spans 11 amino acids. The CDR3 here is CASTLYNEQFF. DNA of the CDR3: TGTGCCAGCACCCTATACAATGAGCAGTTCTTC.

The chain recombines TRBV5-4 with TRBJ1-1; TRBD1 agrees at 10 bases. J lost 3 bases, V lost 4 bases, and 6 bases had no gene match. In germline, CDR1 is SGHNT, CDR2 YYREEE (reference sequence). CDR3 length: 15 amino acids. The CDR3 region is CASSSLDRGDTEAFF. CDR3 DNA sequence: TGTGCCAGCAGCAGCCTGGACAGGGGGGACACTGAAGCTTTCTTT.

The chain couples TRBV11-1 to TRBJ2-7; possibly TRBD1 for D (6 bases). The V end lost 3 bases, the J end lost 0 bases, and 9 bases lay between the germline ends. Germline V gene sequence: CDR1 SGHAT, CDR2 FQDESV (reference sequence). The CDR3 is 14 amino acids. DNA of the CDR3: TGTGCCAGCAGCTTGACAGGACTCTCCTACGAGCAGTACTTC. Protein: CASSLTGLSYEQYF.

The chain is built from TRBV6-1 and TRBJ2-1, with 7 bases that match TRBD2. Germline CDR1 is MNHNS and CDR2 is SASEGT. V lost 4 bases, J lost 2 bases, and 11 bases stayed unmatched. This CDR3 contains 17 residues. CDR3 nucleotide sequence: TGTGCCAGCAGTGCGTTGAGGGGCGGGAGTCCCTACAATGAGCAGTTCTTC. It codes for CASSALRGGSPYNEQFF.

The chain has TRBV30 and TRBJ2-7; D not certain. The CDR3 sequence is 12 residues long. The germline CDR1 and CDR2 sequences are GTSNPN and SVGIG (reference sequence). V lost 3 bases to trimming and J lost 6 bases, with 12 bases between them. The CDR3, as DNA: TGTGCCTGGAGCCTAACCCGAGTCGAGCAGTACTTC. This sequence encodes CAWSLTRVEQYF.

The chain's CDR3 is CASSIKVAYEQYF. As DNA, the CDR3 is TGTGCCAGTAGTATAAAAGTGGCTTACGAGCAGTACTTC. The V gene is TRBV19, the J gene TRBJ2-7, with no clear D. Germline V gene lookup returns CDR1 LNHDA and CDR2 SQIVND (reference sequence). The CDR3 totals 13 residues. The ends were cut back, 2 bases at V and 4 bases at J, with 9 bases in the middle. The entire variable domain, with the rest obtained from reference TRBV19 and TRBJ2-7, is as follows: DGGITQSPKYLFRKEGQNVTLSCEQNLNHDAMYWYRQDPGQGLRLIYYSQIVNDFQKGDIAEGYSVSREKKESFPLTVTSAQKNPTAFYLCASSIKVAYEQYFGPGTRLTVT.

V gene TRBV11-2 combines with J gene TRBJ2-7; possible D gene TRBD2, 6 bases. The germline V gene has CDR1 SGHAT and CDR2 FQNNGV. This CDR3 comprises 13 residues. Trimming left V 3 bases short and J 2 bases short, with 8 bases between. This chain's CDR3 is CASSFGGTYEQYF. The CDR3 DNA is TGTGCCAGCAGCTTCGGCGGGACCTACGAGCAGTACTTC.

The genes are TRBV7-2 and TRBJ1-2; D uncertain. The germline V and J ends were trimmed by 3 bases and 7 bases, with 3 bases remaining between them. The CDR3 runs to 10 residues. Per germline, CDR1 SGHTA and CDR2 FQGNSA. The CDR3 coding sequence is TGTGCCAGCAGCTTGAGTGGCTACACCTTC. It encodes CASSLSGYTF.

This chain links TRBV5-8 with TRBJ1-1, with D possibly matching TRBD1 (5 bases). Trimming cost V 6 bases and J 1 base, with 22 bases left between them. Germline assignment: CDR1 SGHTS and CDR2 YDEGEE. This CDR3 is 17 amino acids long. CDR3 bases: TGTGCCAGCACCTCTGAGGGGCTGGGCTCACCGAACACTGAAGCTTTCTTT. This encodes CASTSEGLGSPNTEAFF.

J is TRBJ2-4 and V is TRBV2; D might be TRBD2 (5 bases). The CDR3 totals 15 residues. Germline CDR1 reads SNHLY; CDR2 reads FYNNEI. V lost 0 bases and J lost 7, with 13 bases in between. The CDR3 is CASSEARAAYNIQYF. The CDR3 DNA is TGTGCCAGCAGTGAAGCGAGGGCAGCCTACAACATTCAGTACTTC.

The gene calls are TRBV11-2 and TRBJ1-4; D remains ambiguous. Germline-derived CDR1 and CDR2 are SGHAT and FQNNGV. The V gene lost 0 bases and the J gene lost 4 bases, with 24 bases spanning the gap. The CDR3 loop spans 20 amino acids. CDR3 nucleotides: TGTGCCAGCAGCTTAGATCCCCCCATCCACACAGAGCACTTTAATGAAAAACTGTTTTTT. This gives the protein CASSLDPPIHTEHFNEKLFF.

The chain employs TRBV7-6 and TRBJ1-2, with 8 nucleotides matching TRBD1. The CDR3 has 17 residues. Germline V gene sequence: CDR1 SGHVS, CDR2 FNYEAQ. The V and J ends lost 1 base and 1 base, in that order; junction bases with no gene match: 8. This CDR3 is CASSLGSGGPFNYGYTF. The CDR3 DNA sequence: TGTGCCAGCAGCTTAGGGTCAGGGGGCCCTTTTAACTATGGCTACACCTTC.

The CDR3 coding sequence is TGTGCCAGCAGCCCACAGGGGATTAACTATGGCTACACCTTC. Amino acid sequence: CASSPQGINYGYTF. This chain connects TRBV28 to TRBJ1-2, with TRBD1 matching over 7 bases. This CDR3 region has 14 residues. Trimming at V came to 6 bases and at J to 1 base, leaving 5 bases not matched to a gene. Per germline, CDR1 MDHEN and CDR2 SYDVKM.

The chain combines TRBV5-1 with TRBJ2-2; D is possibly TRBD2 (6 bases). V gave up 1 base and J gave up 6 bases, with 22 bases separating them. Looked up from germline, CDR1 is SGHRS and CDR2 is YFSETQ. The CDR3 contains 18 residues. This CDR3 reads CASSLNLEGISWAGELFF. Written as DNA, the CDR3 is TGCGCCAGCAGCTTGAATTTGGAGGGGATTTCGTGGGCCGGGGAGCTGTTTTTT.

J is TRBJ1-2 and V is TRBV27, with 10 bases aligning to TRBD1. Germline V CDR1 and CDR2: MNHEY, SMNVEV (reference sequence). V lost 2 bases to trimming and J lost 7 bases; unmatched junction nucleotides: 1. This CDR3 is 13 amino acids long. The DNA for the CDR3 is TGTGCCAGCAGTTTAGGACAGGGGGGTGGCTACACCTTC. Its protein is CASSLGQGGGYTF.

This rearrangement joins TRBV7-2 to TRBJ1-5; tentative D call: TRBD1 (5 bases). The V gene's germline CDR1 is SGHTA and CDR2 FQGNSA. The CDR3 totals 14 residues. Trimming pared 3 bases from V and 7 bases from J, leaving 13 bases between. The CDR3 protein is CASSFERGGQPQHF. CDR3 in DNA: TGTGCCAGCAGCTTTGAGAGGGGAGGACAGCCCCAGCATTTT. The full variable domain, completed using reference TRBV7-2 and TRBJ1-5, is GAGVSQSPSNKVTEKGKDVELRCDPISGHTALYWYRQSLGQGLEFLIYFQGNSAPDKSGLPSDRFSAERTGGSVSTLTIQRTQQEDSAVYLCASSFERGGQPQHFGDGTRLSIL.

This clone has a handful of counts. The CDR3 DNA follows: TGTGCCAGCAGCGACACCGGGACTAGCGGGGGGAAAGCAGATACGCAGTATTTT. This gives the protein CASSDTGTSGGKADTQYF. This chain connects TRBV28 to TRBJ2-3; 15 nucleotides line up with TRBD2. The V and J ends lost 6 bases and 4 bases, in that order; junction bases with no gene match: 11. Germline-derived CDR1 and CDR2 are MDHEN and SYDVKM. The CDR3 has 18 amino acids.

The chain links TRBV6-5 to TRBJ2-1; no definite D call. Germline V lookup: CDR1 MNHEY, CDR2 SVGAGI. V was trimmed by 0 bases and J by 9 bases, leaving 12 bases between them. CDR3 length: 14 amino acids. The CDR3 protein is CASSYSTPPAEQFF. The DNA for the CDR3 is TGTGCCAGCAGTTACTCGACTCCTCCAGCTGAGCAGTTCTTC.

The chain employs TRBV30 and TRBJ2-3, with 8 bases fitting TRBD1. V lost 5 bases and J lost 6; bases outside the gene matches: 7. Germline loops: CDR1 GTSNPN, CDR2 SVGIG (reference sequence). The CDR3 extends over 13 amino acids. The CDR3 DNA reads as TGTGCCTGGGGAACAGGGGGGTACGATACGCAGTATTTT. Translation: CAWGTGGYDTQYF.

This chain connects TRBV7-9 to TRBJ2-7; 7 bases align to TRBD2. Germline V gene lookup returns CDR1 SEHNR and CDR2 FQNEAQ (reference sequence). V lost 1 base, J lost 2 bases, and 5 bases stayed unmatched. The CDR3 covers 15 residues. CDR3 nucleotides: TGTGCCAGCAGCTTAGTGCCTAGCGGAGCCTACGAGCAGTACTTC. Translating gives CASSLVPSGAYEQYF.

DNA of the CDR3: TGTGCCACCGTACAAGGGGCCTCCCTCGGTAATTCACCCCTCCACTTT. Protein product: CATVQGASLGNSPLHF. The rearrangement joins TRBV6-6 to TRBJ1-6; tentative D call: TRBD1 (5 bases). Germline values: CDR1 MNHNY, CDR2 SVGAGI (reference sequence). CDR3 length: 16 residues. V was pared by 10 bases and J by 6 bases, with 22 bases between.

The gene calls are TRBV4-2 and TRBJ2-1; TRBD1 might be the D (5 bases). There are 16 residues in the CDR3. The V end was cut by 2 bases, the J end by 1 base, with 12 bases between. CDR1 and CDR2 from the germline V gene are LGHNA and YNFKEQ. CDR3: CASSQHGTGSYNEQFF. In DNA, the CDR3 is TGTGCCAGCAGCCAACATGGAACAGGTTCCTACAATGAGCAGTTCTTC.